These 23 T cell receptor beta chains were all obtained from the same sample, sequenced in a study of Ad26.COV2.S vaccination and SARS-CoV-2 variants. Sample treatment: roughly 18 received Ad26.COV2.S at low or high dose, single or two shots; several received placebo; per-sample allocation not given. After the first vaccine or placebo injection, samples were drawn on day 63. The repertoire was sequenced with immunoSEQ multiplex PCR; TCRdb's copy has only in-frame clones and lacks some. Of roughly 350,000 clones listed, around nine tenths were seen once; the top ten hold approximately 11%. The sample was peripheral blood, taken in a trial of Ad26.COV2.S vaccine versus placebo. The receptors shown here come from a person between 18 and 59 years old who received the Ad26.COV2.S COVID-19 vaccine or a placebo.

The chain employs TRBV29-1 and TRBJ2-5; a weak D match, TRBD2 (5 bases). Trimming left V 3 bases short and J 5 bases short, with 13 bases between. The CDR3 consists of 13 residues. In germline, CDR1 is SQVTM, CDR2 ANQGSEA. The CDR3 loop is CSVDRAGGETQYF. CDR3 in DNA: TGCAGCGTTGATCGCGCTGGCGGGGAGACCCAGTACTTC.

About this clone itself: Other DNA sequences in the sample encode the same CDR3. The chain joins TRBV6-2 or TRBV6-3 to TRBJ2-7; D gene uncertain. Germline CDR1 reads MNHEY; CDR2 reads SVGEGT. The CDR3 has 14 residues. V was pared by 6 bases and J by 0 bases, with 12 bases between. This CDR3 is CASSPRRGSYEQYF. CDR3 coding DNA: TGTGCCAGCAGCCCTCGACGAGGCTCCTACGAGCAGTACTTC.

The genes are TRBV10-3 and TRBJ2-7, with D perhaps matching TRBD1 (6 bases). Germline CDR1 and CDR2: ENHRY and SYGVKD. Between the trimmed V and J ends, which lost 0 bases and 6 bases, there was a span of 12 bases. CDR3 length: 14 amino acids. The CDR3 coding sequence is TGTGCCATCAGTGAGTCACAGGGTAAGGGCGAGCAGTACTTC. This encodes CAISESQGKGEQYF.

In its sample, this clone was seen once. The chain couples TRBV29-1 to TRBJ2-7, with D perhaps TRBD2 (5 bases). Germline V gene lookup returns CDR1 SQVTM and CDR2 ANQGSEA. The CDR3 is 13 amino acids. Trimming left V 4 bases short and J 1 base short, with 11 bases between. This chain's CDR3 is CSVVSGDSYEQYF. CDR3 DNA: TGCAGCGTTGTTTCCGGGGATTCCTACGAGCAGTACTTC.

The chain is built from TRBV6-2 or TRBV6-3 and TRBJ1-1, with TRBD1 matching 7 bases. V trimming: 6 bases; J trimming: 5 bases; junction bases outside the gene matches: 6. This CDR3 contains 13 residues. Germline-derived CDR1 and CDR2 are MNHEY and SVGEGT. The CDR3 DNA reads TGTGCCAGCAGCCAGGGGGGTTGGACTGAAGCTTTCTTT. It specifies CASSQGGWTEAFF.

The chain is built from TRBV14 and TRBJ2-1; the D is unclear. Trimming took off 2 bases at V and 5 bases at J, with 13 bases between the two ends. The CDR3 is 15 residues long. Germline-derived CDR1 and CDR2 are SGHDN and FVKESK. The CDR3 protein is CASSQFGRADNEQFF. DNA for the CDR3: TGTGCCAGCAGCCAATTTGGCCGGGCCGACAATGAGCAGTTCTTC.

This clone was observed a few times. The chain joins TRBV27 to TRBJ2-7; D not resolved. Germline CDR1 reads MNHEY; CDR2 reads SMNVEV (reference sequence). The CDR3 totals 13 residues. The V gene lost 5 bases and the J gene lost 0 bases, with 8 bases spanning the gap. CDR3 DNA: TGTGCCAGCAGTATTGGGGACTCCTACGAGCAGTACTTC. Protein sequence: CASSIGDSYEQYF.

V is TRBV7-9 and J is TRBJ2-4, with 14 positions matching TRBD2. The CDR3 is 16 amino acids. Germline assignment: CDR1 SEHNR and CDR2 FQNEAQ (reference sequence). The V and J ends lost 5 bases and 4 bases, in that order; junction bases with no gene match: 4. CDR3 DNA sequence: TGTGCCAGCAGCACCGGACTAGCGGGGGGTAAAAACATTCAGTACTTC. Amino acid sequence: CASSTGLAGGKNIQYF. The entire variable domain, with the rest obtained from reference TRBV7-9 and TRBJ2-4, is as follows: DTGVSQNPRHKITKRGQNVTFRCDPISEHNRLYWYRQTLGQGPEFLTYFQNEAQLEKSRLLSDRFSAERPKGSFSTLEIQRTEQGDSAMYLCASSTGLAGGKNIQYFGAGTRLSVL.

The chain carries TRBV7-2 and TRBJ2-3; 7 nucleotides line up with TRBD1. Germline V gives CDR1 SGHTA, CDR2 FQGNSA. V shed 5 bases, J shed 7 bases, and the junction held 6 bases outside the gene matches. This CDR3 is 13 amino acids long. DNA for the CDR3: TGTGCCAGCAGCACAGCACAGGGGAATACGCAGTATTTT. It specifies CASSTAQGNTQYF.

V and J are TRBV7-9 and TRBJ2-5; TRBD2 aligns across 13 bases. Germline lookup yields CDR1 SEHNR and CDR2 FQNEAQ (reference sequence). CDR3 size: 17 residues. V shed 3 bases and J 5 bases; nucleotides not matched to a gene: 9. The CDR3 protein is CASSFSGTSGIGETQYF. The DNA for the CDR3 is TGTGCCAGCAGCTTTAGTGGGACTAGCGGGATAGGGGAGACCCAGTACTTC.

V usage is TRBV7-8 and J usage is TRBJ2-3, with TRBD2 identical over 9 bases. Germline V gene sequence: CDR1 SGHVS, CDR2 FQNEAQ. Unmatched junction bases numbered 5, after V lost 3 bases and J lost 4 bases. The length of the CDR3 is 15 residues. The CDR3 is CASSFSGRDADTQYF. In DNA, the CDR3 is TGTGCCAGCAGCTTTAGCGGGAGAGACGCAGATACGCAGTATTTT. The entire variable domain, with the rest obtained from reference TRBV7-8 and TRBJ2-3, is as follows: GAGVSQSPRYKVAKRGQDVALRCDPISGHVSLFWYQQALGQGPEFLTYFQNEAQLDKSGLPSDRFFAERPEGSVSTLKIQRTQQEDSAVYLCASSFSGRDADTQYFGPGTRLTVL.

The chain couples TRBV19 to TRBJ1-5, with 9 bases aligning to TRBD1. V was clipped by 5 bases and J by 5 bases; unmatched bases: 13. The CDR3 sequence is 17 residues long. CDR1 is LNHDA, CDR2 SQIVND, per germline (reference sequence). Here the CDR3 DNA reads TGTGCCAGTAGTGGAATGGGACAGGGACGAGGGGATCAGCCCCAGCATTTT. Encoded protein: CASSGMGQGRGDQPQHF.

The chain links TRBV5-1 to TRBJ1-1; 8 nucleotides line up with TRBD1. V lost 0 bases to trimming and J lost 0 bases; unmatched junction nucleotides: 1. The CDR3 covers 15 residues. Germline V gene sequence: CDR1 SGHRS, CDR2 YFSETQ. The CDR3, as DNA: TGCGCCAGCAGCTTGGGGACAGGGTTGAACACTGAAGCTTTCTTT. It is translated as CASSLGTGLNTEAFF.

The chain combines TRBV5-1 with TRBJ2-2, with D uncertain. CDR3 length: 18 amino acids. Trimming removed 0 bases from V and 4 bases from J, with 19 bases in between. The germline V gene has CDR1 SGHRS and CDR2 YFSETQ. The CDR3 loop is CASSLEAGSNFGTGELFF. CDR3 DNA sequence: TGCGCCAGCAGCTTGGAGGCAGGCTCCAATTTCGGCACCGGGGAGCTGTTTTTT. The entire variable domain, with the rest obtained from reference TRBV5-1 and TRBJ2-2, is as follows: KAGVTQTPRYLIKTRGQQVTLSCSPISGHRSVSWYQQTPGQGLQFLFEYFSETQRNKGNFPGRFSGRQFSNSRSEMNVSTLELGDSALYLCASSLEAGSNFGTGELFFGEGSRLTVL.

This clone came up once. The genes are TRBV4-1 and TRBJ2-3, with D possibly being TRBD1 (5 bases). The CDR3 is 15 residues long. Germline-derived CDR1 and CDR2 are MGHRA and YSYEKL. Trimming removed 1 base from V and 3 bases from J, with 11 bases in between. The CDR3 bases are TGCGCCAGCAGCCAAGCCCCGACAGAGACAGATACGCAGTATTTT. Translated: CASSQAPTETDTQYF.

The gene calls are TRBV4-3 and TRBJ2-7, with D tentatively TRBD2 (5 bases). Germline assignment: CDR1 LGHNA and CDR2 YSLEER. The V and J ends lost 1 base and 3 bases respectively, with 16 bases between them. CDR3 size: 16 residues. CDR3 bases: TGCGCCAGCAGCCAAGGCCTTAGAGGGCCTAGCTACGAGCAGTACTTC. As protein: CASSQGLRGPSYEQYF.

The rearrangement joins TRBV28 to TRBJ2-1; D unresolved. V lost 3 bases to trimming and J lost 4 bases, with 7 bases between them. CDR3 length equals 13 residues. Per the germline V gene, CDR1 is MDHEN and CDR2 is SYDVKM. The CDR3 DNA is TGTGCCAGCAGTTTTGTCGATTACAATGAGCAGTTCTTC. This sequence encodes CASSFVDYNEQFF.

This clone was detected ten times or more. The rearrangement joins TRBV24-1 to TRBJ2-5; the D gene is possibly TRBD2 (5 bases). The CDR3 runs 15 residues. Germline CDR1 and CDR2: KGHDR and SFDVKD. Trimming shortened V by 0 bases and J by 5 bases, and 12 bases separated the two germline ends. The CDR3 DNA follows: TGTGCCACCAGTGATTTGGGACGGGAAGTGGAGACCCAGTACTTC. Amino acids: CATSDLGREVETQYF.

This rearrangement joins TRBV7-2 to TRBJ2-5; 8 bases line up with TRBD2. Germline V gives CDR1 SGHTA, CDR2 FQGNSA. The CDR3 length is 15 residues. V shed 4 bases, J shed 1 base, and the junction held 5 bases outside the gene matches. The CDR3 protein is CASSSRGGFQETQYF. CDR3 bases: TGTGCCAGCAGCTCCCGGGGGGGATTCCAAGAGACCCAGTACTTC.

The chain employs TRBV3-1 (or the pseudogene TRBV3-2) and TRBJ2-5, with D tentatively TRBD2 (6 bases). The CDR3 is 15 amino acids. CDR1 LGHDT and CDR2 YNNKEL come from the germline V gene (reference sequence). The ends were cut back, 1 base at V and 5 bases at J, with 14 bases in the middle. The CDR3 nucleotides read TGTGCCAGCAGCCAAGGACTAGTCGGTGGGGAGACCCAGTACTTC. Translating it yields CASSQGLVGGETQYF.

This clone has just one count. The V call is TRBV5-1, the J call TRBJ2-3; TRBD2 agrees at 14 bases. V was clipped by 3 bases and J by 3 bases; unmatched bases: 6. The CDR3 has 17 amino acids. CDR1 and CDR2 from the germline V gene are SGHRS and YFSETQ. CDR3 sequence: CASSSGLAGVRTDTQYF. The DNA of the CDR3 is TGCGCCAGCAGCTCGGGACTAGCGGGAGTCCGGACAGATACGCAGTATTTT. Drawing the rest from reference TRBV5-1 and TRBJ2-3, the complete variable domain is KAGVTQTPRYLIKTRGQQVTLSCSPISGHRSVSWYQQTPGQGLQFLFEYFSETQRNKGNFPGRFSGRQFSNSRSEMNVSTLELGDSALYLCASSSGLAGVRTDTQYFGPGTRLTVL.

The gene calls are TRBV27 and TRBJ1-2; TRBD1 aligns across 7 bases. Trimming cost V 7 bases and J 4 bases; bases outside gene matches: 6. The germline gives CDR1 MNHEY, CDR2 SMNVEV (reference sequence). CDR3 size: 13 residues. The chain's CDR3 is CASKYGQAYGYTF. CDR3 coding DNA: TGTGCCAGCAAGTATGGACAGGCCTATGGCTACACCTTC.

This clone was seen once. This sequence joins TRBV6-1 and TRBJ1-3; D gene ambiguous. In germline, CDR1 is MNHNS, CDR2 SASEGT. The CDR3 is made up of 13 amino acids. Trimming stripped 3 bases from V and 4 bases from J, with 7 bases between. DNA for the CDR3: TGTGCCAGCAGTGAGGGGAACGGAAACACCATATATTTT. Its translation is CASSEGNGNTIYF.